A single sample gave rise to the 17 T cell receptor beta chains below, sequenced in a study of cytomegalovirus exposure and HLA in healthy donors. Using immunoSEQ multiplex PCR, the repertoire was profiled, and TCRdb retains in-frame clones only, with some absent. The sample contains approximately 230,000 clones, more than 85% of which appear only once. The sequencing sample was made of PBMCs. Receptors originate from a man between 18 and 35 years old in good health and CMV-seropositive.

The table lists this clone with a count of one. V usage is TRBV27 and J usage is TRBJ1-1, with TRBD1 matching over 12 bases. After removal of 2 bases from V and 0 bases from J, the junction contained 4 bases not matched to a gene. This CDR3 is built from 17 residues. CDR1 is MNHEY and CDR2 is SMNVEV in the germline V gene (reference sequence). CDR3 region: CASSLLGTGGLNTEAFF. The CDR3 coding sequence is TGTGCCAGCAGTTTACTCGGGACAGGGGGCCTGAACACTGAAGCTTTCTTT.

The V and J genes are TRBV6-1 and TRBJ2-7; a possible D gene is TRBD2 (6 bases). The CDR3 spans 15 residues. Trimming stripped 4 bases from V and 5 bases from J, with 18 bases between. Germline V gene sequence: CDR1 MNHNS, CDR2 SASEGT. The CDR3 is CASSGRELATHEQYF. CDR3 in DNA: TGTGCCAGCAGTGGCCGGGAGCTAGCAACCCACGAGCAGTACTTC.

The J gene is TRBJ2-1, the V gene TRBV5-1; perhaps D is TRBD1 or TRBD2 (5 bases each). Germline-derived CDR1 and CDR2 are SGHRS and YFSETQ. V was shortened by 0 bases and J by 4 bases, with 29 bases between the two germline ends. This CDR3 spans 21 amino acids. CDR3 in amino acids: CASSLDPTGTQYFKGYNEQFF. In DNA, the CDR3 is TGCGCCAGCAGCTTGGATCCAACCGGGACCCAGTACTTCAAGGGGTACAATGAGCAGTTCTTC. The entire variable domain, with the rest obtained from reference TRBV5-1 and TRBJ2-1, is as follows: KAGVTQTPRYLIKTRGQQVTLSCSPISGHRSVSWYQQTPGQGLQFLFEYFSETQRNKGNFPGRFSGRQFSNSRSEMNVSTLELGDSALYLCASSLDPTGTQYFKGYNEQFFGPGTRLTVL.

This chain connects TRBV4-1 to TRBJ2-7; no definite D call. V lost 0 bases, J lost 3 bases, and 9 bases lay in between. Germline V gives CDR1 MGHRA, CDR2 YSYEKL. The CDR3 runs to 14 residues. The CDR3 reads CASSQEAGDYEQYF. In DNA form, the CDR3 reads TGCGCCAGCAGCCAAGAGGCAGGTGACTACGAGCAGTACTTC.

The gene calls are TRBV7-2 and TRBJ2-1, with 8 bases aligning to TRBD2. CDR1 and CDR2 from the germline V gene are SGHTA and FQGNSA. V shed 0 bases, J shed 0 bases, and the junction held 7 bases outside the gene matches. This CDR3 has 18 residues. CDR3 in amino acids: CASSLALLAGFSYNEQFF. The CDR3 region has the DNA TGTGCCAGCAGCTTAGCGCTGCTAGCGGGTTTCTCCTACAATGAGCAGTTCTTC.

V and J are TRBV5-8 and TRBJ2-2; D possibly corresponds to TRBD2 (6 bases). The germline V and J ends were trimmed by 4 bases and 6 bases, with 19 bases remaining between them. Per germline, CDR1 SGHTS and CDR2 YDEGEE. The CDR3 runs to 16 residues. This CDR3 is CASSIGTSTLAGELFF. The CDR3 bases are TGTGCCAGCAGCATCGGGACTTCCACATTGGCCGGGGAGCTGTTTTTT.

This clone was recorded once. This CDR3 is CASSLTSGWTISYNEQFF. As DNA, the CDR3 is TGCGCCAGCAGCTTGACCTCGGGTTGGACGATATCCTACAATGAGCAGTTCTTC. J is TRBJ2-1 and V is TRBV5-1; D not certain. Trimming shortened V by 1 base and J by 1 base, and 18 bases separated the two germline ends. This CDR3 contains 18 residues. Per germline, CDR1 SGHRS and CDR2 YFSETQ.

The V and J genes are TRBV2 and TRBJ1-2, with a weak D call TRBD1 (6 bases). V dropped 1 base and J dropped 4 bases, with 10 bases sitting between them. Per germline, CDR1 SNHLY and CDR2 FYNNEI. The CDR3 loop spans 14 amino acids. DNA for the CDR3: TGTGCCAGCAGTGAAGGGGGGCAGGGCTATGGCTACACCTTC. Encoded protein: CASSEGGQGYGYTF. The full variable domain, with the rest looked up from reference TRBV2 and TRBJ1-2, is EPEVTQTPSHQVTQMGQEVILRCVPISNHLYFYWYRQILGQKVEFLVSFYNNEISEKSEIFDDQFSVERPDGSNFTLKIRSTKLEDSAMYFCASSEGGQGYGYTFGSGTRLTVV.

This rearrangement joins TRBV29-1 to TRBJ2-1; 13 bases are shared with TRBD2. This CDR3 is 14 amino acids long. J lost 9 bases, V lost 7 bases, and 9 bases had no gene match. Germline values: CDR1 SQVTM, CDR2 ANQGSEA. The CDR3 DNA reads TGCAGCGCTATTGGGACTAGCGGGAAGGTTGAGCAGTTCTTC. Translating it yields CSAIGTSGKVEQFF.

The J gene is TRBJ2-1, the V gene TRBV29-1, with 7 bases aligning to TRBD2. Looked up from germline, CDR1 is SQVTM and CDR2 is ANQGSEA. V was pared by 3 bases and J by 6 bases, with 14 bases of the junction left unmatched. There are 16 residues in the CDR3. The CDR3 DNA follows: TGCAGCGTTGATGTTTGGGGCGGGAGTCGCCGCAATGAGCAGTTCTTC. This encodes CSVDVWGGSRRNEQFF.

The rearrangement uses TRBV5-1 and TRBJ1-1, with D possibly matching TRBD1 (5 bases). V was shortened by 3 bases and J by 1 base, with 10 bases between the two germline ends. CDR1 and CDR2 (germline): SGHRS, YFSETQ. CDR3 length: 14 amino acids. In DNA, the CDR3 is TGCGCCAGCAGCTCGAGGACACCGAACACTGAAGCTTTCTTT. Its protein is CASSSRTPNTEAFF.

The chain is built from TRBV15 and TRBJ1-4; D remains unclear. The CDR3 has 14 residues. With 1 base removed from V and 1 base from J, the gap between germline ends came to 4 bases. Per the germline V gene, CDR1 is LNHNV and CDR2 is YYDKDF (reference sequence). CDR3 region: CATSRGETNEKLFF. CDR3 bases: TGTGCCACCAGCAGAGGGGAAACTAATGAAAAACTGTTTTTT. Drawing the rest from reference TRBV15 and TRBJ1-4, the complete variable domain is DAMVIQNPRYQVTQFGKPVTLSCSQTLNHNVMYWYQQKSSQAPKLLFHYYDKDFNNEADTPDNFQSRRPNTSFCFLDIRSPGLGDTAMYLCATSRGETNEKLFFGSGTQLSVL.

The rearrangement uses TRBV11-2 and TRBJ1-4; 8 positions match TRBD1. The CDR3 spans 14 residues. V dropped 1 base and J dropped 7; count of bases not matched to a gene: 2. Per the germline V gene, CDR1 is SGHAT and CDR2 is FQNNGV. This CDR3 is CASSLGTGIEKLFF. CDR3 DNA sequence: TGTGCCAGCAGCTTAGGGACAGGGATTGAAAAACTGTTTTTT.

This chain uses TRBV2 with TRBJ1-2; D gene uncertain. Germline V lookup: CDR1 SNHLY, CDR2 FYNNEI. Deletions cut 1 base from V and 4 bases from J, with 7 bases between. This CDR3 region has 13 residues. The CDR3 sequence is CASSEGHLYGYTF. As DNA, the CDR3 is TGTGCCAGCAGTGAAGGCCATCTCTATGGCTACACCTTC.

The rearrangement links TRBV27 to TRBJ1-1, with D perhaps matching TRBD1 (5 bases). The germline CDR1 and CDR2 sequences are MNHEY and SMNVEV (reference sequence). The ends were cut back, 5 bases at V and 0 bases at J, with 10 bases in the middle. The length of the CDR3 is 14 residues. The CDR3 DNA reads TGTGCCAGCAGTCGGGGGGATATGAACACTGAAGCTTTCTTT. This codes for CASSRGDMNTEAFF.

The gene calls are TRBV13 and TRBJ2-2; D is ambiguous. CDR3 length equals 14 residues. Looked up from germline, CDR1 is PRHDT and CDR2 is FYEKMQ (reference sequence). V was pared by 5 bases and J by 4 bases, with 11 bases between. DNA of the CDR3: TGTGCCAGCAGCACTGGGGATGGCACCGGGGAGCTGTTTTTT. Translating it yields CASSTGDGTGELFF.

CDR3 loop: CASSFASTHPMNTEAFF. CDR3 bases: TGTGCCAGCAGCTTCGCGTCGACCCACCCTATGAACACTGAAGCTTTCTTT. This chain uses TRBV5-6 with TRBJ1-1; D gene unclear. Trimming took off 2 bases at V and 0 bases at J, with 17 bases between the two ends. The CDR3 has 17 amino acids. Germline lookup yields CDR1 SGHDT and CDR2 YYEEEE. The full variable domain, its missing parts supplied by reference TRBV5-6 and TRBJ1-1, is DAGVTQSPTHLIKTRGQQVTLRCSPKSGHDTVSWYQQALGQGPQFIFQYYEEEERQRGNFPDRFSGHQFPNYSSELNVNALLLGDSALYLCASSFASTHPMNTEAFFGQGTRLTVV.